This TCR beta chain stems from a study of primary melanoma T cells and metastatic recurrence. General study results and limits: Tumor T-cell fraction reportedly predicted progression-free survival independently.

Turning to this clone: Its specificity is unknown.

The CDR3 runs to 16 residues. The protocol was immunoSEQ multiplex PCR, while the TCRdb copy is restricted to in-frame clones and leaves out a portion. The sample consists of 150 or so clones, about 94% of them appearing once. The origin of this receptor is a human donor with melanoma. The J gene is TRBJ1-1, the V gene TRBV1; the D segment call TRBD1 is taken from the table without a DNA check. TRBV1 is deemed a pseudogene. The sample taken for sequencing was melanoma tumor tissue. Here the CDR3 reads CASSQLGAGTNTEAFF. Written as DNA, the CDR3 is TGCGCCAGCAGCCAATTGGGGGCAGGGACGAACACTGAAGCTTTCTTT.